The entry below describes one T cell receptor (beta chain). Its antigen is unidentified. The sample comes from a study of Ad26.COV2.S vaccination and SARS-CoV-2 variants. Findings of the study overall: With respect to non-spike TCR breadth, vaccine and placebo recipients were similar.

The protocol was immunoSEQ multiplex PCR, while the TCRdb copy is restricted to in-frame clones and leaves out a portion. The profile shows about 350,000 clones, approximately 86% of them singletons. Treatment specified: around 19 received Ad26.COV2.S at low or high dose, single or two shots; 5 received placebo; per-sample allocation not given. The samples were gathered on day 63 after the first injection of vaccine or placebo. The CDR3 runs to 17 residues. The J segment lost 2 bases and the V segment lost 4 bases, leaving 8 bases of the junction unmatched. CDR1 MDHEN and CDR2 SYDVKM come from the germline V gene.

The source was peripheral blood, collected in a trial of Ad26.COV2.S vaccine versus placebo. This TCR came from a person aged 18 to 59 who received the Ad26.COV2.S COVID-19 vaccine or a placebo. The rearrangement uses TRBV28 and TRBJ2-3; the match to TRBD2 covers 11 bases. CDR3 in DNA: TGTGCCAGCAGTTCCCCCGCGACTAGCGGGGACACAGATACGCAGTATTTT. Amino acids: CASSSPATSGDTDTQYF.